These T cell receptor beta chains were read from a single sample in a study of shared clonotypes between healthy human individuals. Sequencing used immunoSEQ multiplex PCR; TCRdb keeps in-frame clones, though not all of them. The repertoire consists of millions of clones, with about 92% occurring once and the leading ten covering approximately 1.7%. The sample comprised naive CD8+ T cells from PBMCs. The origin of the receptors is a young man in good health. Some clones in this sample may be carry-over from other donors' samples. The CDR3 runs from the conserved cysteine through the conserved F or W. The D gene is left open where the match is weak. Expanded clones get a size class; other rows say once, few or many, or leave the size out.

len	v_gene	abundance	j_gene	d_gene	CDR3aa	CDR3nt
14	TRBV6-5	NA	TRBJ2-3	NA	CASSFTRGSDTQYF	TGTGCCAGCAGTTTTACACGGGGGTCAGATACGCAGTATTTT
12	TRBV28	NA	TRBJ2-7	NA	CASSRLDNEQYF	TGTGCCAGCAGCAGACTAGATAACGAGCAGTACTTC
14	TRBV11-2	NA	TRBJ1-2	NA	CASSQAWSDYGYTF	TGTGCCAGCAGCCAAGCCTGGTCGGACTATGGCTACACCTTC
14	TRBV4-3	NA	TRBJ2-5	NA	CASSQEHGQETQYF	TGCGCCAGCAGCCAAGAACATGGTCAAGAGACCCAGTACTTC
14	TRBV11-2	once	TRBJ2-1	TRBD2	CASSKDGREGQQFF	TGTGCCAGCAGTAAGGACGGGCGGGAGGGCCAGCAGTTCTTC
16	TRBV11-3	NA	TRBJ2-3	TRBD2	CASSQRLAGSTDTQYF	TGTGCCAGCAGCCAACGACTAGCGGGAAGCACAGATACGCAGTATTTT
14	TRBV7-9	NA	TRBJ1-5	NA	CASSLPGLSQPQHF	TGTGCCAGCAGCTTACCGGGACTGAGTCAGCCCCAGCATTTT
14	TRBV7-9	NA	TRBJ2-7	NA	CASSLASEFREQYF	TGTGCCAGCAGCTTAGCTAGCGAGTTTCGGGAGCAGTACTTC
15	TRBV11-2	NA	TRBJ2-5	TRBD2	CASSFGGLDGETQYF	TGTGCCAGCAGCTTTGGGGGACTAGATGGGGAGACCCAGTACTTC
13	TRBV6-5	NA	TRBJ2-7	NA	CASIGPPNYEQYF	TGTGCCAGCATAGGTCCCCCCAACTACGAGCAGTACTTC
13	TRBV7-6	NA	TRBJ1-1	TRBD1	CASSDRGHFEAFF	TGTGCCAGCAGCGACAGGGGGCACTTTGAAGCTTTCTTT
14	TRBV7-9	NA	TRBJ2-7	NA	CASSLVSAAYEQYF	TGTGCCAGCAGCTTAGTATCGGCAGCCTACGAGCAGTACTTC
16	TRBV28	NA	TRBJ2-1	TRBD2	CASSPPRVAGVNEQFF	TGTGCCAGCAGTCCCCCACGGGTAGCGGGAGTCAATGAGCAGTTCTTC
15	TRBV7-9	NA	TRBJ2-7	NA	CASSLLGSPDYEQYF	TGTGCCAGCAGCTTATTGGGATCCCCAGACTACGAGCAGTACTTC
14	TRBV11-2	NA	TRBJ1-5	NA	CASSLDFGNQPQHF	TGTGCCAGCAGCTTAGATTTCGGCAATCAGCCCCAGCATTTT
18	TRBV4-2	NA	TRBJ1-5	NA	CASSQDPWMEHGNQPQHF	TGTGCCAGCAGCCAAGATCCCTGGATGGAGCATGGCAATCAGCCCCAGCATTTT
16	TRBV5-6	NA	TRBJ2-6	TRBD1	CASSQQGRLGANVLTF	TGTGCCAGCAGCCAACAGGGGCGACTTGGGGCCAACGTCCTGACTTTC
8	TRBV25-1	few	TRBJ1-1	NA	CPQGKAFF	TGTCCCCAGGGAAAGGCTTTCTTT
12	TRBV29-1	NA	TRBJ2-7	NA	CSVENPGYEQYF	TGCAGCGTTGAAAACCCGGGCTACGAGCAGTACTTC
18	TRBV19	NA	TRBJ2-1	TRBD2	CASTLGTSGRSWYNEQFF	TGTGCCAGTACCCTCGGGACTAGCGGGAGATCGTGGTACAATGAGCAGTTCTTC
17	TRBV5-1	NA	TRBJ2-2	NA	CASSLDGIGMNTGELFF	TGCGCCAGCAGCTTGGATGGGATAGGTATGAACACCGGGGAGCTGTTTTTT
16	TRBV19	NA	TRBJ2-1	NA	CASSPPSIHSYNEQFF	TGTGCCAGTAGTCCCCCCTCAATCCACTCCTACAATGAGCAGTTCTTC
14	TRBV5-6	NA	TRBJ2-7	NA	CASSLGTASYEQYF	TGTGCCAGCAGCCTTGGGACGGCCTCCTACGAGCAGTACTTC
14	TRBV2	NA	TRBJ2-5	NA	CASSGGPVGETQYF	TGTGCCAGCAGTGGTGGTCCCGTGGGGGAGACCCAGTACTTC
13	TRBV28	NA	TRBJ2-7	NA	CASGDGVSYEQYF	TGTGCCAGCGGGGATGGAGTCTCCTACGAGCAGTACTTC
11	TRBV15	NA	TRBJ2-7	NA	CATRGAYEQYF	TGTGCCACCAGAGGGGCCTACGAGCAGTACTTC
17	TRBV6-1	NA	TRBJ2-6	TRBD1	CASSEGPGGAGANVLTF	TGTGCCAGCAGTGAAGGGCCAGGGGGCGCTGGGGCCAACGTCCTGACTTTC
14	TRBV9	NA	TRBJ2-3	NA	CASSPEGPRDTQYF	TGTGCCAGCAGCCCCGAGGGGCCAAGGGATACGCAGTATTTT
14	TRBV28	NA	TRBJ2-7	NA	CASKGVEILDEQYF	TGTGCCAGCAAGGGAGTCGAAATTCTCGACGAGCAGTACTTC
15	TRBV19	NA	TRBJ2-7	TRBD2	CASSLGLAGSYEQYF	TGTGCCAGTAGCTTGGGACTAGCGGGATCCTACGAGCAGTACTTC
14	TRBV19	NA	TRBJ2-1	TRBD2	CASSWGGSFNEQFF	TGTGCCAGTAGTTGGGGCGGGAGTTTCAATGAGCAGTTCTTC
14	TRBV4-1	NA	TRBJ2-7	NA	CASSQTGFSYEQYF	TGCGCCAGCAGCCAAACAGGGTTCTCCTACGAGCAGTACTTC
14	TRBV11-2	NA	TRBJ2-7	NA	CASSPGGDSYEQYF	TGTGCCAGCAGCCCCGGGGGGGACAGCTACGAGCAGTACTTC
16	TRBV27	NA	TRBJ2-1	TRBD2	CASSPATSGAGDEQFF	TGTGCCAGCAGTCCCGCGACTAGCGGGGCTGGGGATGAGCAGTTCTTC
16	TRBV5-1	NA	TRBJ2-1	TRBD1	CASSSGTGQGVDEQFF	TGCGCCAGCAGCTCTGGAACAGGACAGGGGGTTGATGAGCAGTTCTTC
11	TRBV6-1	NA	TRBJ2-7	NA	CASSEGTWQYF	TGTGCCAGCAGTGAAGGGACTTGGCAGTACTTC
13	TRBV7-6	NA	TRBJ2-1	NA	CASSLGIVDEQFF	TGTGCCAGCAGCTTAGGGATCGTCGATGAGCAGTTCTTC
15	TRBV6-1	NA	TRBJ2-1	TRBD2	CASKKLAATYNEQFF	TGTGCCAGCAAGAAACTAGCGGCTACCTACAATGAGCAGTTCTTC
15	TRBV9	NA	TRBJ1-4	NA	CASSVDGRTPQKLFF	TGTGCCAGCAGCGTAGACGGGCGAACTCCCCAAAAACTGTTTTTT
15	TRBV2	NA	TRBJ2-7	TRBD2	CASISSGGDSYEQYF	TGTGCCAGCATATCTAGCGGGGGGGACTCCTACGAGCAGTACTTC
14	TRBV28	NA	TRBJ2-7	NA	CASSLGQGSYEQYF	TGTGCCAGCAGTTTGGGGCAGGGCTCCTACGAGCAGTACTTC
17	TRBV27	once	TRBJ2-6	NA	CASSRQTVSSGANVLTF	TGTGCCAGCAGTCGACAGACAGTTAGCTCTGGGGCCAACGTCCTGACTTTC
14	TRBV6-4	NA	TRBJ2-7	TRBD2	CASSPRAGAYEQYF	TGTGCCAGTTCCCCCCGTGCGGGAGCCTACGAGCAGTACTTC
17	TRBV19	NA	TRBJ1-5	NA	CASSRFEDLYSNQPQHF	TGTGCCAGTAGTCGCTTTGAGGACCTTTATAGCAATCAGCCCCAGCATTTT
15	TRBV27	once	TRBJ2-1	NA	CASSLSQTVYNEQFF	TGTGCCAGCAGTTTATCTCAGACTGTCTACAATGAGCAGTTCTTC
16	TRBV29-1	NA	TRBJ1-2	NA	CSVRGIEEPDNYGYTF	TGCAGCGTTCGTGGGATTGAAGAACCTGATAACTATGGCTACACCTTC
19	TRBV19	NA	TRBJ2-4	TRBD1	CASSAPGQGYSLAKNIQYF	TGTGCCAGTAGTGCACCGGGACAGGGGTACTCCTTAGCCAAAAACATTCAGTACTTC
11	TRBV29-1	NA	TRBJ2-7	NA	CSVVKDYEQYF	TGCAGCGTTGTTAAGGACTACGAGCAGTACTTC
15	TRBV9	NA	TRBJ2-7	TRBD2	CASSFRGGSPYEQYF	TGTGCCAGCAGCTTCCGTGGCGGGAGTCCCTACGAGCAGTACTTC
16	TRBV5-1	NA	TRBJ2-2	TRBD1	CASSSHGDRATGELFF	TGCGCCAGCAGCTCGCATGGGGACAGGGCAACCGGGGAGCTGTTTTTT
17	TRBV11-1	once	TRBJ2-4	NA	CASSTLPTRTSGNIQYF	TGTGCCAGCAGCACCCTGCCCACGAGAACGAGCGGAAACATTCAGTACTTC
17	TRBV19	once	TRBJ1-3	TRBD1	CASSVTYPGTGGNTIYF	TGTGCCAGTAGTGTCACTTACCCCGGGACAGGGGGAAACACCATATATTTT
12	TRBV27	NA	TRBJ2-7	NA	CASSGASYEQYF	TGTGCCTCATCGGGAGCCTCCTACGAGCAGTACTTC
15	TRBV9	NA	TRBJ2-5	NA	CASSVRVTRKETQYF	TGTGCCAGCAGCGTTCGGGTAACGAGAAAAGAGACCCAGTACTTC
15	TRBV28	NA	TRBJ2-5	TRBD2	CASSFPREAKETQYF	TGTGCCAGCAGTTTTCCACGGGAGGCCAAAGAGACCCAGTACTTC